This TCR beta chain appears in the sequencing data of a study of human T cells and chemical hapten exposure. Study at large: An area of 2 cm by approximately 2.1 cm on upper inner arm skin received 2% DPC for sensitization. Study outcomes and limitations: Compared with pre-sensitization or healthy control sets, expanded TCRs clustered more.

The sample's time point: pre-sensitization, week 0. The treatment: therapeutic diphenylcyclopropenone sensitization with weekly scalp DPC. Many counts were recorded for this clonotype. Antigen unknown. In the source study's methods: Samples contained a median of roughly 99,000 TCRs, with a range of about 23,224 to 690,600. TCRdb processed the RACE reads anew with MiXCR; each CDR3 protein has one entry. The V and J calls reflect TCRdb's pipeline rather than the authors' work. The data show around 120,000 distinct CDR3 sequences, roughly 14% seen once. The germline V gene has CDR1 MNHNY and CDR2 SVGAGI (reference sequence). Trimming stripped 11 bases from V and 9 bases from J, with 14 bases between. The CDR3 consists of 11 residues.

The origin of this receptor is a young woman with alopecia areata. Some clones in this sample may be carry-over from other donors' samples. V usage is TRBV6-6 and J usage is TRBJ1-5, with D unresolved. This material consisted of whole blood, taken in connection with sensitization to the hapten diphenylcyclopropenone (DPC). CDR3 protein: CAGSRGGPQHF. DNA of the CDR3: TGTGCCGGGTCACGCGGCGGGCCCCAGCATTTT.